The present T cell receptor beta chain was sequenced within a study of blood T cell repertoires in COVID-19 (dated by TCRdb to the early 2020s). Study-level background: Samples covering the acute and convalescent phases of COVID-19 were provided by collaborators in the United States, Italy and Spain. The prospective study material was composed of cDNA or gDNA derived from T cells, B-cell-depleted T cells, or PBMCs. The dataset comprised deeply sampled blood TCRbeta repertoires from subjects exposed to, actively infected with, or recovered from COVID-19. The repertoires were released in a freely available public database intended as a resource for research on the immune response to SARS-CoV-2. Samples were obtained from the ongoing ImmuneRACE study (first 160 participants) and from over 1,000 subjects provided by 6 global collaborators. Nearly every sample came with metadata listing a de-identified subject ID, COVID-19 status, age in years and sex. Where available, HLA class I and class II types were obtained from metadata supplied by the sample provider rather than from assay-based typing.

Enrolling through a virtual design, the prospective study's participants ranged in age from roughly 18 to 100 years and lived across about two dozen United States geographic areas. To assign participants to cohorts, the prospective study relied on clinical history that participants themselves reported in a screening survey and a study questionnaire. ImmuneRACE Cohort 3 recovered participants were defined by two consecutive negative NP/OP PCR tests, healthcare professional clearance, or symptom resolution. In the prospective study, whole blood, serum and a nasopharyngeal or oropharyngeal swab were collected from each participant by mobile phlebotomists. Participants in the prospective study had the option to provide additional blood draws and questionnaires over a 2-month period. Before DNA extraction, prospective study blood samples were shipped either frozen or at room temperature. General findings and caveats noted by the study authors: The amount of clinical and demographic metadata varied by source and participant and was provided uncurated.

The immunoSEQ Assay, a bias-controlled multiplex PCR, was used to amplify TCRbeta CDR3 regions from genomic DNA. As for the authors' bioinformatics: Within the assay, amplification of reference gene primers was used to estimate how many nucleated cells each sample contained. To quantify the absolute abundance of each unique TCRbeta CDR3 rearrangement, sequence reads were collapsed and filtered. For each sample, productive Simpson clonality was calculated as the square root of Simpson's diversity index across productive rearrangements. As stored in TCRdb, this immuneACCESS dataset retains in-frame rearrangements with V and J assigned. A fraction of the clones does not appear; measured against another copy, unresolved V genes explain less than half of the discrepancy, and the remainder lacks a known reason. V, J and clone size derive from that table, while D and trimming were established from the DNA sequence. The sample table contains approximately 200,000 clones; only one count was recorded for around 85% of them. The top ten clones comprise approximately 18% of the sample.

Concerning this clone itself: The target of this receptor is not known. No clone much larger than this one lies a single base away; base qualities are absent.

Sample: PBMCs or T cells enriched from blood (not recorded which). This clonotype originated in a man aged 40-49 years who had recovered from COVID-19.

The nucleotides read TGTGCCACCAGTGACCCCGGGACTAGCGGGAACTACAATGAGCAGTTCTTC. Its translation reads: CATSDPGTSGNYNEQFF. The V and J segments used are TRBV24-1 and TRBJ2-1, and TRBD2 aligns with 13 junction nucleotides. Compared with germline, V lacks 4 bases and J lacks 3 bases; bases without a gene match: 5. The germline V gene specifies KGHDR as CDR1 and SFDVKD as CDR2. The CDR3 runs 17 residues from the cysteine to the phenylalanine. The CDR3 DNA has 51 bases and is translated from base 1.